Sequencing of this TCR beta chain was carried out in a study of blood T cell repertoires in COVID-19. For the study at large: Italy, Spain and the United States were the sources of the convalescent and acute COVID-19 samples.

Only in-frame clones appear in the TCRdb table, and some are missing; sequencing was by immunoSEQ multiplex PCR. The data show about 190,000 clones, with about 86% seen just once and about an eighth held by the top ten. Germline assignment: CDR1 MNHNY and CDR2 SVGAGI (reference sequence). CDR3 length equals 14 residues. V shed 6 bases and J 1 base; nucleotides not matched to a gene: 5. The chain links TRBV6-6 to TRBJ2-5; TRBD1 agrees at 7 bases. Sequenced input: peripheral blood. The TCR originated in a man aged 25-40 years with active or convalescent COVID-19. The CDR3 sequence: CASSTGAGQETQYF. The CDR3 DNA reads as TGTGCCAGCAGCACAGGGGCGGGCCAAGAGACCCAGTACTTC.